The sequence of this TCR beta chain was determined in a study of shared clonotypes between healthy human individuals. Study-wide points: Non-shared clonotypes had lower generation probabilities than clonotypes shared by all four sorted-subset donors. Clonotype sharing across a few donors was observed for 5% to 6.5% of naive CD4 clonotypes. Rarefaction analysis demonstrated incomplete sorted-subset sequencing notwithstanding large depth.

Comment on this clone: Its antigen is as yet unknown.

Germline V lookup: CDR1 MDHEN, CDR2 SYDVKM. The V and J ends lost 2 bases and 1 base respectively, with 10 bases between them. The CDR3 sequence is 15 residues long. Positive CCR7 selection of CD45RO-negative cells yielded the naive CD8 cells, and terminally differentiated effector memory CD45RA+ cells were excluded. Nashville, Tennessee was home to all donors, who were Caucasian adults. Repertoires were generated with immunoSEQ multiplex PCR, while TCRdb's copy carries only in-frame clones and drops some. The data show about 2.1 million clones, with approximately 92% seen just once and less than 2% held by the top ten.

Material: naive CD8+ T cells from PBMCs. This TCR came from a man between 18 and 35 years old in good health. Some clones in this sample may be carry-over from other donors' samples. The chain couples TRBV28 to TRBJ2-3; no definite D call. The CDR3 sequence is CASSLKPLGTDTQYF. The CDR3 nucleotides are TGTGCCAGCAGTTTAAAGCCCTTGGGCACAGATACGCAGTATTTT.